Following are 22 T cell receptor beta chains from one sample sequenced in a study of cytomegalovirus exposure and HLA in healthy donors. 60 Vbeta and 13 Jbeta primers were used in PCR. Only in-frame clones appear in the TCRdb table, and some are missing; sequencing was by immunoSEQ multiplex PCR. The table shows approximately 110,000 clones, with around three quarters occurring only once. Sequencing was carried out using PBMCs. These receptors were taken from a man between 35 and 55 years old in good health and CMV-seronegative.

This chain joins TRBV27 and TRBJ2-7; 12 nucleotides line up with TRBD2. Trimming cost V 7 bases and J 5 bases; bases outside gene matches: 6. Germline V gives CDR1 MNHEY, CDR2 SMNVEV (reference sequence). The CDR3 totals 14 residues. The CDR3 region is CASKVTSGGNEQYF. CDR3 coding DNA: TGTGCCAGCAAGGTGACTAGCGGGGGAAACGAGCAGTACTTC.

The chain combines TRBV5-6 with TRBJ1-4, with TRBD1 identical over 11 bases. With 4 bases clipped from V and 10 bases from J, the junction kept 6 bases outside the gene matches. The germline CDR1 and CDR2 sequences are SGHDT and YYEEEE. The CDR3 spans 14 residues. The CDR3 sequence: CASSPGQGAGKLFF. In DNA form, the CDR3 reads TGTGCCAGCAGCCCCGGACAGGGGGCGGGAAAACTGTTTTTT.

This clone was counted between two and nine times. CDR3 in DNA: TGTGCCTCGGGACTCCCGGCGGGGCGCACTGAAGCTTTCTTT. Translating it yields CASGLPAGRTEAFF. The chain recombines TRBV30 with TRBJ1-1; D might be TRBD1 (5 bases). The CDR3 extends over 14 amino acids. Trimming removed 7 bases from V and 4 bases from J, with 19 bases in between. Germline V lookup: CDR1 GTSNPN, CDR2 SVGIG (reference sequence).

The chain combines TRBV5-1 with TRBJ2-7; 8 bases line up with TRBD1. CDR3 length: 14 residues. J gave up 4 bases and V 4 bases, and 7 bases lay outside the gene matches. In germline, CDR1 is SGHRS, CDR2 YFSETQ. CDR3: CASSSGQGIYEQYF. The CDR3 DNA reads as TGCGCCAGCAGCAGCGGACAGGGAATTTACGAGCAGTACTTC.

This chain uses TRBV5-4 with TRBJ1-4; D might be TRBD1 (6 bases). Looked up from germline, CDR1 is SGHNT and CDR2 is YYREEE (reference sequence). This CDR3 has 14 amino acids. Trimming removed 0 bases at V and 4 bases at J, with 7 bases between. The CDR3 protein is CASSLGQVNEKLFF. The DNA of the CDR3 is TGTGCCAGCAGCTTGGGACAGGTTAATGAAAAACTGTTTTTT.

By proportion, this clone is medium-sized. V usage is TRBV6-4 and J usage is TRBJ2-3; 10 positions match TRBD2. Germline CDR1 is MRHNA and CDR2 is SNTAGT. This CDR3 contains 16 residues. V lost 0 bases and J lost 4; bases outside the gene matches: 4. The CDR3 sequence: CASSDSERGGPDTQYF. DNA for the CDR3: TGTGCCAGCAGTGACTCAGAGCGGGGGGGCCCAGATACGCAGTATTTT.

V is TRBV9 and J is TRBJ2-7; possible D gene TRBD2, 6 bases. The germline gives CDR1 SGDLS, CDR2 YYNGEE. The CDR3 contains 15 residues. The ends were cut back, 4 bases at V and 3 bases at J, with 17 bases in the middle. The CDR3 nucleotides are TGTGCCAGCAGCCGATCCTCTAGCGCGCTCTACGAGCAGTACTTC. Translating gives CASSRSSSALYEQYF. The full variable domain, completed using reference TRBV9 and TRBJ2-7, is DSGVTQTPKHLITATGQRVTLRCSPRSGDLSVYWYQQSLDQGLQFLIQYYNGEERAKGNILERFSAQQFPDLHSELNLSSLELGDSALYFCASSRSSSALYEQYFGPGTRLTVT.

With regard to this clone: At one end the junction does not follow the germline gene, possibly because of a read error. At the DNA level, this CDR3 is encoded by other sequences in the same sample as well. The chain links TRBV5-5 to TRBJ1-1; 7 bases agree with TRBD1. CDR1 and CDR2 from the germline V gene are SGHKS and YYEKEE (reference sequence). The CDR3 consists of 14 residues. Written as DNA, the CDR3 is TGCGCCAGCAGGGAGACCGGGACAGTAACCGAAGCTTTCTTT. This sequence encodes CASRETGTVTEAFF. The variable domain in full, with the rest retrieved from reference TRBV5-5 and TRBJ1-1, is DAGVTQSPTHLIKTRGQQVTLRCSPISGHKSVSWYQQVLGQGPQFIFQYYEKEERGRGNFPDRFSARQFPNYSSELNVNALLLGDSALYLCASRETGTVTEAFFGQGTRLTVV.

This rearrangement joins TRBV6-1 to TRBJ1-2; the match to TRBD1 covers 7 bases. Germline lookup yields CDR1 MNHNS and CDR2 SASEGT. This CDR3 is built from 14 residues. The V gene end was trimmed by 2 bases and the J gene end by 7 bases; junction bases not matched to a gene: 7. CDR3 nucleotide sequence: TGTGCCAGCAGTGAAATAGGGGGCGTGGGTGGCTACACCTTC. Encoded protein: CASSEIGGVGGYTF.

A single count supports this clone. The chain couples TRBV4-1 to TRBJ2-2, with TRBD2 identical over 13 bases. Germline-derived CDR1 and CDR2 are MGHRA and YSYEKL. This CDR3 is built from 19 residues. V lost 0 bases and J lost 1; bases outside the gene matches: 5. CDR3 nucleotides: TGCGCCAGCAGCCAAGAACCGGGACTAGCGGGGTGGAACACCGGGGAGCTGTTTTTT. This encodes CASSQEPGLAGWNTGELFF.

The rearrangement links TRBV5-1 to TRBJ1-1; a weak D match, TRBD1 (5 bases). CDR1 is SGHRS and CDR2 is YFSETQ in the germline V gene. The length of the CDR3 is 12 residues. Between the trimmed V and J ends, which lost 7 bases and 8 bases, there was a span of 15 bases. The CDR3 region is CASGPGRTEAFF. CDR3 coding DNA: TGCGCCAGCGGACCAGGACGGACAGAAGCTTTCTTT.

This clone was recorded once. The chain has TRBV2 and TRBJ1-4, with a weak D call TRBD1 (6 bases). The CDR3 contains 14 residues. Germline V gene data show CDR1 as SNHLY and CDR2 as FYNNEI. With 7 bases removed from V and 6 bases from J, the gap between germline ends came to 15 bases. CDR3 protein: CASTIQGGYEKLFF. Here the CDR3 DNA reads TGTGCCAGCACCATTCAAGGGGGTTATGAAAAACTGTTTTTT. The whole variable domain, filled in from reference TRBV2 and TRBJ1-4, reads EPEVTQTPSHQVTQMGQEVILRCVPISNHLYFYWYRQILGQKVEFLVSFYNNEISEKSEIFDDQFSVERPDGSNFTLKIRSTKLEDSAMYFCASTIQGGYEKLFFGSGTQLSVL.

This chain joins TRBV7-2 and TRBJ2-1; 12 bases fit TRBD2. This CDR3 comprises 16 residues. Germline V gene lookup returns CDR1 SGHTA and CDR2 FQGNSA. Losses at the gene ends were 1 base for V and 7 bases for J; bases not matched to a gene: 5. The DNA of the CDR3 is TGTGCCAGCAGCTTAGTGGCTAGCGGGGGGGCTAATGAGCAGTTCTTC. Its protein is CASSLVASGGANEQFF.

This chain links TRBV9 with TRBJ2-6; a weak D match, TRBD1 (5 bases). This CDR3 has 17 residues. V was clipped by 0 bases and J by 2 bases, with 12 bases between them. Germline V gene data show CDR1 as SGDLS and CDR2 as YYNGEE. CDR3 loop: CASSVVTGWPGANVLTF. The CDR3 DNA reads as TGTGCCAGCAGCGTAGTCACAGGCTGGCCTGGGGCCAACGTCCTGACTTTC.

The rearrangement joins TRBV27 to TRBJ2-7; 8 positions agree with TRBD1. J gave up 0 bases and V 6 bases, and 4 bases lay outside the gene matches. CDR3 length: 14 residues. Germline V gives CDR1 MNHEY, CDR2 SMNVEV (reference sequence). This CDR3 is CASSQGALSYEQYF. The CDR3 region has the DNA TGTGCCAGCAGCCAGGGGGCCCTCTCCTACGAGCAGTACTTC.

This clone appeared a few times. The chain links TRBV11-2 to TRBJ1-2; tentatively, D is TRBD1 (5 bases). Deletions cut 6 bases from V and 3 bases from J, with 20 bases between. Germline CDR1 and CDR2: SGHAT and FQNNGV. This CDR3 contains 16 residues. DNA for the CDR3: TGTGCCAGCAGGGTCGACAGCGGGTCGTGGGACTATGGCTACACCTTC. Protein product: CASRVDSGSWDYGYTF.

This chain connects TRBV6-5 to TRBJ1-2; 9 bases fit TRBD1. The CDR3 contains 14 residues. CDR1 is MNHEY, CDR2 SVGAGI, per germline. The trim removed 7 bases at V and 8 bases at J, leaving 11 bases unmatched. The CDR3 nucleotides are TGTGCCAGCACTCAAGACAGGGGGAGGAACGGCTACACCTTC. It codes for CASTQDRGRNGYTF.

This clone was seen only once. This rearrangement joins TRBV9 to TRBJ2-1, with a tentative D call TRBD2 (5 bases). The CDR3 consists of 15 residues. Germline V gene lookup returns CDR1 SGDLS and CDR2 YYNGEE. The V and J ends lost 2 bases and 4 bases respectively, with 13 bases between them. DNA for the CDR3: TGTGCCAGCAGCGTGAGGGCTGGGGTGTACAATGAGCAGTTCTTC. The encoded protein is CASSVRAGVYNEQFF.

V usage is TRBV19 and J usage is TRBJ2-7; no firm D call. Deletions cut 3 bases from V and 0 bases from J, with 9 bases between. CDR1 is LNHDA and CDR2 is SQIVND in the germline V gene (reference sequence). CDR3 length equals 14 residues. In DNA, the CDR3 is TGTGCCAGTAGTATCACCGCAGGCTCCTACGAGCAGTACTTC. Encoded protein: CASSITAGSYEQYF.

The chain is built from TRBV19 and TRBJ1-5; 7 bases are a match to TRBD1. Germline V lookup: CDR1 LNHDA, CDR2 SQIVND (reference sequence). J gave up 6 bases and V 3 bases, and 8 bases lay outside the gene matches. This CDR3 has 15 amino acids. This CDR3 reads CASSINRGVSQPQHF. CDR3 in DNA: TGTGCCAGTAGTATTAACAGGGGAGTTAGTCAGCCCCAGCATTTT.

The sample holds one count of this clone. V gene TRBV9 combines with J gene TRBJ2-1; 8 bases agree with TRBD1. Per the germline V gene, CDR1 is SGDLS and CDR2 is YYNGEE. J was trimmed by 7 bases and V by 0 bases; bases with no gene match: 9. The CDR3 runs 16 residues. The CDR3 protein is CASSVAPGGIGNEQFF. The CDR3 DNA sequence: TGTGCCAGCAGCGTAGCTCCAGGGGGCATAGGGAATGAGCAGTTCTTC.

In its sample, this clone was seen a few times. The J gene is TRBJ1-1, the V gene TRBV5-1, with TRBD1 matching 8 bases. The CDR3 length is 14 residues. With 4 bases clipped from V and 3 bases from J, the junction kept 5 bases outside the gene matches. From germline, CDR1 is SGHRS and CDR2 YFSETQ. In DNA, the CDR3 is TGCGCCAGCAGCAAGGACAGGGTTGACACTGAAGCTTTCTTT. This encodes CASSKDRVDTEAFF.